Below, 25 T cell receptor beta chains from the same sample are listed, as sequenced in a study of monozygotic twins with inflammatory bowel disease. TCRdb reprocessed the 5' RACE reads; each CDR3 protein has one entry and no DNA is given. This repertoire includes about 210,000 distinct CDR3 sequences. Sequenced: blood. These receptors originate from a human donor with ulcerative colitis or Crohn's disease, or a healthy co-twin of an affected twin (not recorded which).

The CDR3 loop is CSATDRIERERSYNEQFF. V gene TRBV20-1 combines with J gene TRBJ2-1; lacking DNA, the TRBD1 call made by TCRdb goes unchecked. The CDR3 has 18 residues. In germline, CDR1 is DFQATT, CDR2 SNEGSKA (reference sequence).

The chain joins TRBV5-4 to TRBJ2-7; TCRdb indicates TRBD2, and absent DNA this call remains unverified. The germline gives CDR1 SGHNT, CDR2 YYREEE (reference sequence). The CDR3 runs to 15 residues. CDR3: CASSTATSGSVEQYF.

CDR3 loop: CSVDDLGKLFF. J is TRBJ1-4 and V is TRBV29-1. The CDR3 totals 11 residues. Per germline, CDR1 SQVTM and CDR2 ANQGSEA.

The V call is TRBV7-2, the J call TRBJ2-5; TCRdb lists TRBD2, though no DNA is available to test this call. The germline CDR1 and CDR2 sequences are SGHTA and FQGNSA. This CDR3 is 14 amino acids long. The CDR3 loop reads CASSSGLAGETQYF.

The chain couples TRBV11-1 to TRBJ2-2. Germline assignment: CDR1 SGHAT and CDR2 FQDESV (reference sequence). This CDR3 has 18 residues. CDR3 amino acids: CASSFFPPRGAYTGELFF.

The CDR3 reads CASSLGAGSNGYTF. This sequence joins TRBV5-1 and TRBJ1-2. This CDR3 spans 14 amino acids. Germline CDR1 SGHRS, CDR2 YFSETQ.

The rearrangement uses TRBV28 and TRBJ1-1. This CDR3 comprises 15 residues. The germline CDR1 and CDR2 sequences are MDHEN and SYDVKM. The CDR3 here is CASIGQPPMNTEAFF.

The chain joins TRBV6-5 to TRBJ1-5; TCRdb's D call, TRBD1, is unchecked because there is no DNA. The CDR3 has 15 amino acids. CDR1 MNHEY and CDR2 SVGAGI come from the germline V gene. The CDR3 spells CASRLDRDSNQPQHF.

The V gene is TRBV2, the J gene TRBJ2-1; TCRdb lists TRBD1, though no DNA is available to test this call. Germline CDR1 reads SNHLY; CDR2 reads FYNNEI. The CDR3 has 17 amino acids. CDR3 in amino acids: CASSEAIPGWGNNEQFF.

The CDR3 is CASSTLTDTQYF. The chain is built from TRBV6-5 and TRBJ2-3. Germline loops: CDR1 MNHEY, CDR2 SVGAGI. The CDR3 loop spans 12 amino acids.

The V call is TRBV29-1, the J call TRBJ1-1. This CDR3 comprises 11 residues. The V gene's germline CDR1 is SQVTM and CDR2 ANQGSEA. The CDR3 protein is CSVLQFPEAFF. Full variable domain (outside the CDR3, taken from reference TRBV29-1 and TRBJ1-1): SAVISQKPSRDICQRGTSLTIQCQVDSQVTMMFWYRQQPGQSLTLIATANQGSEATYESGFVIDKFPISRPNLTFSTLTVSNMSPEDSSIYLCSVLQFPEAFFGQGTRLTVV.

The CDR3 sequence is CSALEPGQGVWTQYF. This chain joins TRBV20-1 and TRBJ2-5; as DNA is missing, the TRBD1 call by TCRdb cannot be tested. Germline-derived CDR1 and CDR2 are DFQATT and SNEGSKA (reference sequence). The CDR3 totals 15 residues.

CDR3 in amino acids: CASSLREGGYEQYF. The genes are TRBV7-2 and TRBJ2-7; TCRdb's D call, TRBD1, is unchecked because there is no DNA. Germline V gene data show CDR1 as SGHTA and CDR2 as FQGNSA. This CDR3 contains 14 residues.

This sequence joins TRBV24-1 and TRBJ2-1; TCRdb's D call, TRBD2, is unchecked because there is no DNA. Germline V gives CDR1 KGHDR, CDR2 SFDVKD. The CDR3 spans 14 residues. This chain's CDR3 is CATSRLAGGNEQFF.

This rearrangement joins TRBV11-2 to TRBJ2-3; no DNA is available, so the TRBD1 call from TCRdb remains unchecked. The CDR3 contains 15 residues. Germline CDR1 and CDR2: SGHAT and FQNNGV. CDR3 sequence reads: CASSLGTGITDTQYF.

The rearrangement uses TRBV6-1 and TRBJ2-7; TCRdb selects TRBD1, and the lack of DNA leaves this call unchecked. The CDR3 sequence is 13 residues long. Germline assignment: CDR1 MNHNS and CDR2 SASEGT. This CDR3 is CASRGTVSYEQYF.

The genes are TRBV29-1 and TRBJ2-2; absent DNA, TCRdb's TRBD1 call cannot be checked. The length of the CDR3 is 14 residues. Germline V gene data show CDR1 as SQVTM and CDR2 as ANQGSEA. This chain's CDR3 is CSVDPTGGRRELFF.

The chain has TRBV5-1 and TRBJ2-2; TCRdb designates TRBD1, a call that cannot be tested without DNA. The CDR3 is made up of 14 amino acids. Germline-derived CDR1 and CDR2 are SGHRS and YFSETQ. The chain's CDR3 is CASSEQGVPGELFF.

The chain carries TRBV11-2 and TRBJ2-3; lacking DNA, the TRBD1 call made by TCRdb goes unchecked. There are 14 residues in the CDR3. CDR1 is SGHAT and CDR2 is FQNNGV in the germline V gene. The chain's CDR3 is CASSSGPLTDTQYF.

The chain has TRBV4-1 and TRBJ1-1. This CDR3 has 16 residues. From germline, CDR1 is MGHRA and CDR2 YSYEKL. CDR3 region: CASSQGLAPMNTEAFF.

This chain links TRBV19 with TRBJ2-3; TCRdb names TRBD2, which stays unverified in the absence of DNA. The CDR3 is 17 amino acids. CDR1 is LNHDA and CDR2 is SQIVND in the germline V gene (reference sequence). CDR3 residues: CASKNQLAGGPQHTQYF. The entire variable domain, with the rest obtained from reference TRBV19 and TRBJ2-3, is as follows: DGGITQSPKYLFRKEGQNVTLSCEQNLNHDAMYWYRQDPGQGLRLIYYSQIVNDFQKGDIAEGYSVSREKKESFPLTVTSAQKNPTAFYLCASKNQLAGGPQHTQYFGPGTRLTVL.

The genes are TRBV18 and TRBJ1-5; TCRdb lists TRBD1, though no DNA is available to test this call. Germline values: CDR1 KGHSH, CDR2 LQKENI. The CDR3 spans 14 residues. CDR3 protein: CASSPTGMDQPQHF.

V and J are TRBV29-1 and TRBJ2-7. Germline V lookup: CDR1 SQVTM, CDR2 ANQGSEA. The CDR3 is made up of 11 amino acids. This CDR3 reads CSVLTRYEQYF.

The chain employs TRBV7-9 and TRBJ2-7; lacking DNA, the TRBD1 call made by TCRdb goes unchecked. Looked up from germline, CDR1 is SEHNR and CDR2 is FQNEAQ (reference sequence). The CDR3 is 15 residues long. The chain's CDR3 is CASSAYLGGSYEQYF.

The chain links TRBV5-1 to TRBJ1-2. The V gene's germline CDR1 is SGHRS and CDR2 YFSETQ. The CDR3 covers 12 residues. CDR3 protein: CASSLEAGGYTF.